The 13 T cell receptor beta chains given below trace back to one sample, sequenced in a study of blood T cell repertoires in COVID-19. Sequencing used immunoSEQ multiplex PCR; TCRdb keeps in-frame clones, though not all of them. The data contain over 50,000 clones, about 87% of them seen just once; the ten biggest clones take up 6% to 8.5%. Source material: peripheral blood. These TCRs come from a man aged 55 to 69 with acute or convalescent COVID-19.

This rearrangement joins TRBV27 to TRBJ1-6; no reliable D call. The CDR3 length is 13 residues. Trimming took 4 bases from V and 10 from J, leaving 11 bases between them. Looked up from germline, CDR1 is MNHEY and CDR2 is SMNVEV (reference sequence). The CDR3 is CASSSGFSSPLHF. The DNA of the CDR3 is TGTGCCAGCAGTTCCGGGTTCAGCTCACCCCTCCACTTT.

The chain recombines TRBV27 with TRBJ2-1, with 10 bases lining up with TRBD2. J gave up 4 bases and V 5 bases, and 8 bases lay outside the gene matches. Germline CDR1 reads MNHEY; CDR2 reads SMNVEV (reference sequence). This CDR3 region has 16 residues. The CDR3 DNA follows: TGTGCCAGCAGTAACACACTAGCGGGGCTTTACAATGAGCAGTTCTTC. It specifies CASSNTLAGLYNEQFF.

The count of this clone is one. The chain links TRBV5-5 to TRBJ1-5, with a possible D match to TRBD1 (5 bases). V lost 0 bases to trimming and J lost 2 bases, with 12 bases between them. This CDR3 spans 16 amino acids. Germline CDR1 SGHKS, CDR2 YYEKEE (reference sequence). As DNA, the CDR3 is TGTGCCAGCAGCTTGGAAGGATTAGGGGGCAATCAGCCCCAGCATTTT. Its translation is CASSLEGLGGNQPQHF.

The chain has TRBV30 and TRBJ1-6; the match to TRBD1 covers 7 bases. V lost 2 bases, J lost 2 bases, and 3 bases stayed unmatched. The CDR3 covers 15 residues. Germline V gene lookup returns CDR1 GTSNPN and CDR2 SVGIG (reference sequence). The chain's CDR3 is CAWSSDRAYNSPLHF. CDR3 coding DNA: TGTGCCTGGAGTTCCGACAGGGCCTATAATTCACCCCTCCACTTT.

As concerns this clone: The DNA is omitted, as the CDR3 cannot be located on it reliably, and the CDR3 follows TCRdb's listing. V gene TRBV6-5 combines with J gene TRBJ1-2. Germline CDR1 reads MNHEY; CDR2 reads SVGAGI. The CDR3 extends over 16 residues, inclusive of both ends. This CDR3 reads CASSSNRGGQYFGYTF.

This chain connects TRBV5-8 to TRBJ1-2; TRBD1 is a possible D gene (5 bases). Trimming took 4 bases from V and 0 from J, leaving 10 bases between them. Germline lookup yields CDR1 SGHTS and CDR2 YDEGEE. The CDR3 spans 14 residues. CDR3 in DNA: TGTGCCAGCAGCCCCCGACAGACTAACTATGGCTACACCTTC. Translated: CASSPRQTNYGYTF.

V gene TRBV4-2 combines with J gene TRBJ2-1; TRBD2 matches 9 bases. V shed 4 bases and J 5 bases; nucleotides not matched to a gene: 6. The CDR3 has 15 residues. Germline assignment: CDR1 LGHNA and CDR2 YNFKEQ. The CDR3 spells CASSLASSGNNEQFF. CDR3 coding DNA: TGTGCCAGCAGCCTGGCGTCTAGCGGGAACAATGAGCAGTTCTTC.

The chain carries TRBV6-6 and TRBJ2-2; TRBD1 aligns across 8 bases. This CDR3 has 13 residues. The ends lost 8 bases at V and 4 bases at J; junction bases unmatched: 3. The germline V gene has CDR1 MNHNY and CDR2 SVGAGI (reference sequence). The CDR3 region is CASGTGGTGELFF. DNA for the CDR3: TGTGCCAGCGGTACAGGGGGCACCGGGGAGCTGTTTTTT.

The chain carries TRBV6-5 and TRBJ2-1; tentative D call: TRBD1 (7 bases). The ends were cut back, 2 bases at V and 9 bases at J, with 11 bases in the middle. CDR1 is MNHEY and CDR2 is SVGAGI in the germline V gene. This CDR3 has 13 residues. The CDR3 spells CASSYAGGLEQFF. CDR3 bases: TGTGCCAGCAGTTACGCAGGGGGGCTTGAGCAGTTCTTC.

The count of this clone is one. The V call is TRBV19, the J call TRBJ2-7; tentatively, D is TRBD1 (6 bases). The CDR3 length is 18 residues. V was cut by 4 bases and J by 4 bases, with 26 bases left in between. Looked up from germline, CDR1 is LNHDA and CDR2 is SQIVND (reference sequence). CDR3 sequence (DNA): TGTGCCAGTAGTACAGCGATAATGACCCCGGGACAAGGTTACGAGCAGTACTTC. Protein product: CASSTAIMTPGQGYEQYF. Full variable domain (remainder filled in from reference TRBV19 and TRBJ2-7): DGGITQSPKYLFRKEGQNVTLSCEQNLNHDAMYWYRQDPGQGLRLIYYSQIVNDFQKGDIAEGYSVSREKKESFPLTVTSAQKNPTAFYLCASSTAIMTPGQGYEQYFGPGTRLTVT.

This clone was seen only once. CDR3 protein: CASSLAGGLFTPIYF. In nucleotides, the CDR3 is TGTGCCAGCAGCTTAGCAGGAGGTCTGTTCACCCCCATATATTTT. This chain links TRBV7-9 with TRBJ1-3; D is uncertain. Germline loops: CDR1 SEHNR, CDR2 FQNEAQ (reference sequence). This CDR3 contains 15 residues. V lost 0 bases to trimming and J lost 11 bases, with 17 bases between them.

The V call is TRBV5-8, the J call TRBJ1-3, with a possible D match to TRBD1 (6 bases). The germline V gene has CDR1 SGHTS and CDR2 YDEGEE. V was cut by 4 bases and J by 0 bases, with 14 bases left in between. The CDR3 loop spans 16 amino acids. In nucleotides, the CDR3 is TGTGCCAGCAGCCCTGGACAGAAATCCTCTGGAAACACCATATATTTT. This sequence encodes CASSPGQKSSGNTIYF. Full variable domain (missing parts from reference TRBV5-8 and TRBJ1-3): EAGVTQSPTHLIKTRGQQATLRCSPISGHTSVYWYQQALGLGLQFLLWYDEGEERNRGNFPPRFSGRQFPNYSSELNVNALELEDSALYLCASSPGQKSSGNTIYFGEGSWLTVV.

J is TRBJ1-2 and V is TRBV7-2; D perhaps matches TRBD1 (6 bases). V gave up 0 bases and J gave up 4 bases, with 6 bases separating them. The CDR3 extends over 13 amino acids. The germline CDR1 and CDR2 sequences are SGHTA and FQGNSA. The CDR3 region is CASSLAGGYGYTF. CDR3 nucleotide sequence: TGTGCCAGCAGCTTAGCAGGGGGCTATGGCTACACCTTC.